A selection of T cell receptor beta chains follows, all from one sample in a study of glioma-infiltrating T cells after dendritic cell vaccination. Libraries were prepared by immunoSEQ multiplex PCR; TCRdb keeps only in-frame clonotypes and omits some of them. Altogether about 95,000 clones are present, more than 70% being singletons, with the ten largest covering around 2.9%. The sequencing here drew on blood, taken before dendritic cell vaccination. The source of these receptors is a human donor with glioblastoma. CDR3s include the opening cysteine and the closing phenylalanine or tryptophan. D genes are given only for firm matches. Clone size is not always given. Where it is, it says once, few, many or a class for expanded clones.

>TRBJ2-7|few|TRBV4-1|TRBD2
CASSQGLAGEGEQYF
TGCGCCAGCAGCCAAGGACTAGCGGGAGAGGGTGAGCAGTACTTC
>TRBJ1-4|NA|TRBV5-1|TRBD1
CASSPTGTGEEKLFF
TGCGCCAGCAGCCCGACCGGGACAGGGGAGGAAAAACTGTTTTTT
>TRBJ2-5|once|TRBV5-6|NA
CASSLTGVGETQYF
TGTGCCAGCAGCTTGACCGGGGTAGGCGAGACCCAGTACTTC
>TRBJ2-7|once|TRBV7-9|NA
CASSWGDPIHEQYF
TGTGCCAGCAGCTGGGGCGACCCCATACACGAGCAGTACTTC
>TRBJ2-4|NA|TRBV30|NA
CAWGGGGDIQYF
TGTGCCTGGGGAGGTGGAGGGGACATTCAGTACTTC
>TRBJ1-2|NA|TRBV7-9|NA
CASSLITEGGYTF
TGTGCCAGCAGCTTAATAACAGAGGGTGGCTACACCTTC
>TRBJ2-5|NA|TRBV14|NA
CASSQDRGSYIETQYF
TGTGCCAGCAGCCAAGATCGAGGGTCCTATATAGAGACCCAGTACTTC
>TRBJ2-3|NA|TRBV7-9|NA
CASSPPHTDTQYF
TGTGCCAGCAGTCCCCCCCACACAGATACGCAGTATTTT
>TRBJ2-4|NA|TRBV9|NA
CASSVSGRLVQYF
TGTGCCAGCAGCGTATCCGGCAGGTTGGTTCAGTACTTC
>TRBJ1-2|NA|TRBV6-6|TRBD1
CASSYPGTGDGYTF
TGTGCCAGCAGTTACCCCGGGACAGGGGATGGCTACACCTTC
>TRBJ2-5|NA|TRBV4-2|TRBD2
CASSPLRTSGRAGIETQYF
TGTGCCAGCAGCCCACTCCGGACTAGCGGGAGGGCCGGGATAGAGACCCAGTACTTC
>TRBJ1-1|few|TRBV19|NA
CASRGEGHLNTEAFF
TGTGCCAGTAGAGGGGAGGGACACTTGAACACTGAAGCTTTCTTT
>TRBJ2-1|NA|TRBV4-1|TRBD2
CASSQVLAGGYNEQFF
TGCGCCAGCAGCCAAGTACTAGCGGGGGGCTACAATGAGCAGTTCTTC
>TRBJ2-3|NA|TRBV10-2|NA
CASSFPGVTDTQYF
TGCGCCAGCAGCTTCCCCGGAGTTACAGATACGCAGTATTTT
>TRBJ2-1|NA|TRBV19|NA
CASSRDSYNEQFF
TGTGCCAGTAGTAGGGACTCGTACAATGAGCAGTTCTTC
>TRBJ2-2|NA|TRBV7-9|TRBD1
CASSRYSTGGDGELFF
TGTGCCAGCAGCCGCTATTCGACAGGGGGCGACGGGGAGCTGTTTTTT
>TRBJ2-1|NA|TRBV6-1|TRBD1
CASKGQQYNEQFF
TGTGCCAGCAAGGGACAGCAGTACAATGAGCAGTTCTTC
>TRBJ2-1|once|TRBV27|NA
CASSFLGRDDEQFF
TGTGCCAGCAGTTTTCTTGGTCGGGATGATGAGCAGTTCTTC
>TRBJ1-2|NA|TRBV5-4|NA
CASSRGTPLEDGYTF
TGTGCCAGCAGCCGAGGGACTCCCCTGGAGGATGGCTACACCTTC
>TRBJ2-7|NA|TRBV13|TRBD1
CASSQQGFGLEQYF
TGTGCCAGCAGCCAACAGGGGTTTGGCCTCGAGCAGTACTTC
>TRBJ2-7|NA|TRBV30|NA
CAWRALLGATLPYEQYF
TGTGCCTGGAGGGCTCTTTTGGGGGCAACGCTCCCCTACGAGCAGTACTTC
>TRBJ1-1|NA|TRBV7-6|TRBD1
CASSPGQGMNTEAFF
TGTGCCAGCAGCCCAGGACAGGGGATGAACACTGAAGCTTTCTTT
>TRBJ1-5|NA|TRBV7-2|NA
CASSLAGASALNQPQHF
TGTGCCAGCAGCTTAGCAGGGGCCTCGGCCCTCAATCAGCCCCAGCATTTT
>TRBJ1-4|NA|TRBV5-1|NA
CASSLGRGNEKLFF
TGCGCCAGCAGCTTGGGCAGGGGTAATGAAAAACTGTTTTTT
>TRBJ2-5|NA|TRBV7-7|TRBD2
CASSFSVGEGTQYF
TGTGCTAGCAGCTTTAGCGTGGGGGAGGGGACCCAGTACTTC
>TRBJ2-1|NA|TRBV7-3|TRBD2
CASKSSGGYNGQFF
TGTGCCAGCAAGTCTAGCGGGGGCTACAATGGGCAGTTCTTC
>TRBJ1-2|NA|TRBV29-1|NA
CSVGARALGYTF
TGCAGCGTTGGGGCCAGAGCCCTGGGCTACACCTTC
>TRBJ1-5|NA|TRBV6-1|NA
CATMPLVGGDQPQHF
TGTGCCACCATGCCCCTGGTCGGGGGTGATCAGCCCCAGCATTTT
>TRBJ1-2|NA|TRBV25-1|NA
CASSESGGLGGYGYTF
TGTGCCAGCAGTGAATCGGGGGGCCTCGGGGGCTATGGCTACACCTTC
>TRBJ1-1|NA|TRBV6-5|NA
CASTLRGRFDTEAFF
TGTGCCAGCACCTTAAGGGGTAGGTTTGACACTGAAGCTTTCTTT
>TRBJ1-1|NA|TRBV30|NA
CAWSVPYRGDLDTEAFF
TGTGCCTGGAGTGTACCTTATCGGGGGGACTTAGATACTGAAGCTTTCTTT
>TRBJ2-3|NA|TRBV6-1|TRBD1
CATRGQTNTDTQYF
TGTGCCACCAGGGGACAGACCAACACAGATACGCAGTATTTT
>TRBJ2-6|NA|TRBV27|NA
CASSQQGFSGANVLTF
TGTGCCAGCAGTCAACAGGGTTTCTCTGGGGCCAACGTCCTGACTTTC
>TRBJ2-7|NA|TRBV9|TRBD2
CASSSLAGPSYEQYF
TGTGCCAGCAGCTCTCTAGCGGGGCCCTCCTACGAGCAGTACTTC
>TRBJ1-4|NA|TRBV28|NA
CASSRNEKLFF
TGTGCCAGCAGTCGTAATGAAAAACTGTTTTTT
>TRBJ1-1|NA|TRBV7-9|NA
CASSLALGRGGAFF
TGTGCCAGCAGCTTAGCGCTTGGCAGGGGTGGGGCTTTCTTT
>TRBJ1-5|once|TRBV19|NA
CASSPRTQGGARNQPQHF
TGTGCCAGTAGTCCGAGGACTCAAGGGGGGGCTCGCAATCAGCCCCAGCATTTT
>TRBJ1-6|NA|TRBV5-1|NA
CASSSRRIYNSPLHF
TGCGCCAGCAGCTCACGGCGGATCTATAATTCACCCCTCCACTTT
>TRBJ1-5|NA|TRBV7-2|NA
CASSATGRAENQPQHF
TGTGCCAGCAGCGCAACAGGAAGGGCGGAAAATCAGCCCCAGCATTTT
>TRBJ2-1|once|TRBV2|TRBD1
CASSLGQGEQFF
TGTGCCAGCAGTCTCGGACAGGGGGAGCAGTTCTTC
>TRBJ1-3|NA|TRBV29-1|NA
CSVEEGSTGNTIYF
TGCAGCGTTGAAGAGGGCAGTACTGGAAACACCATATATTTT
>TRBJ1-2|NA|TRBV18|TRBD1
CASSPSSLGQGGGYTF
TGTGCCAGCTCACCGAGTAGCCTGGGACAGGGGGGCGGCTACACCTTC
>TRBJ2-2|NA|TRBV29-1|NA
CSVEDEDTGELFF
TGCAGCGTTGAAGATGAGGACACCGGGGAGCTGTTTTTT
>TRBJ2-7|few|TRBV19|TRBD1
CASSRDRESYEQYF
TGTGCCAGTAGTCGGGACAGGGAATCCTACGAGCAGTACTTC
>TRBJ1-5|NA|TRBV29-1|NA
CSVLTGYSNQPQHF
TGCAGCGTCCTTACAGGGTATAGCAATCAGCCCCAGCATTTT
>TRBJ2-3|NA|TRBV6-5|NA
CASSRLVTDTQYF
TGTGCCAGCAGTCGACTAGTGACAGATACGCAGTATTTT
>TRBJ2-4|once|TRBV11-2|NA
CASSLERSPIQYF
TGTGCCAGCAGCTTAGAGAGGTCCCCCATTCAGTACTTC
>TRBJ1-1|once|TRBV29-1|TRBD1
CSVEADRGEEAFF
TGCAGCGTTGAAGCGGACAGGGGAGAGGAAGCTTTCTTT
>TRBJ2-1|NA|TRBV6-5|NA
CASSYQGRAEYNEQFF
TGTGCCAGCAGTTACCAGGGCCGTGCCGAGTACAATGAGCAGTTCTTC
>TRBJ2-5|NA|TRBV5-1|NA
CASSPGQSQETQYF
TGCGCCAGCAGCCCCGGACAGTCCCAAGAGACCCAGTACTTC
>TRBJ2-5|once|TRBV14|NA
CASSRVAFGETQYF
TGTGCCAGCAGCCGGGTAGCGTTCGGAGAGACCCAGTACTTC
>TRBJ2-3|NA|TRBV5-1|NA
CASSLVGGPTDTQYF
TGCGCCAGCAGCTTGGTCGGGGGGCCCACAGATACGCAGTATTTT
>TRBJ2-1|NA|TRBV9|NA
CASSAGLLGSNEQFF
TGTGCCAGCAGCGCAGGACTCCTCGGCAGCAATGAGCAGTTCTTC